This passage covers 30 T cell receptor beta chains from one sample sequenced in a study of T-cell reconstitution after alpha-beta-depleted transplantation in children. A library of TCRbeta sequences, prepared with unique molecular identifiers, was generated. TCRdb reprocessed the PCR reads with MiXCR, giving one entry per CDR3 protein. The table includes a few hundred thousand distinct CDR3 sequences, over 40% detected once. Sequenced here: PBMCs, sampled before TCRalphabeta/CD19-depleted stem cell transplant. These receptors came from a girl aged 2 to 9 with aplastic anemia, due to receive a stem cell transplant.

The chain is built from TRBV24-1 and TRBJ2-1; 7 bases are a match to TRBD2. The CDR3 loop spans 15 amino acids. CDR1 and CDR2 (germline): KGHDR, SFDVKD. Trimming cost V 2 bases and J 7 bases; bases outside gene matches: 7. CDR3 bases: TGTGCCACCAGTGATTCAGGACTAGTTAGGAATGAGCAGTTCTTC. Protein: CATSDSGLVRNEQFF.

This clonotype was counted only a few times. V and J are TRBV28 and TRBJ2-5, with TRBD2 as a possible D gene (6 bases). Germline lookup yields CDR1 MDHEN and CDR2 SYDVKM. This CDR3 has 12 amino acids. With 8 bases removed from V and 4 bases from J, the gap between germline ends came to 11 bases. CDR3 DNA sequence: TGTGCCAGCTATAACGGGAGAGAGACCCAGTACTTC. Protein product: CASYNGRETQYF.

The table lists this clonotype with many counts. This sequence joins TRBV20-1 and TRBJ2-5; no clear D gene. Trimming shortened V by 0 bases and J by 5 bases, and 16 bases separated the two germline ends. Germline loops: CDR1 DFQATT, CDR2 SNEGSKA (reference sequence). The CDR3 covers 15 residues. The CDR3 loop reads CSARDPAKSWETQYF. The CDR3 DNA is TGCAGTGCTAGAGACCCGGCGAAATCTTGGGAGACCCAGTACTTC.

This chain connects TRBV12-3 or TRBV12-4 to TRBJ2-1, with 7 nucleotides matching TRBD2. There are 14 residues in the CDR3. Trimming removed 6 bases from V and 1 base from J; junction bases left unmatched: 3. CDR3 residues: CASSRGRSYNEQFF. In DNA form, the CDR3 reads TGTGCCAGCAGCCGCGGGAGATCCTACAATGAGCAGTTCTTC.

This clonotype has a handful of counts. The chain employs TRBV5-1 and TRBJ1-4; TRBD1 matches 11 bases. Germline V CDR1 and CDR2: SGHRS, YFSETQ. Unmatched junction bases numbered 6, after V lost 6 bases and J lost 8 bases. The CDR3 has 14 amino acids. In DNA, the CDR3 is TGCGCCAGCATGGAAGGGACAGGGGGGGAAAAACTGTTTTTT. This codes for CASMEGTGGEKLFF.

The chain employs TRBV12-3 or TRBV12-4 and TRBJ2-7; D call uncertain. Between the trimmed V and J ends, which lost 3 bases and 5 bases, there was a span of 11 bases. The CDR3 spans 13 residues. In DNA form, the CDR3 reads TGTGCCAGCAGTTTGAAAGGGATAAACGAGCAGTACTTC. Translation gives CASSLKGINEQYF.

The chain carries TRBV3-1 and TRBJ1-1, with D uncertain. CDR3 length equals 13 residues. The germline gives CDR1 LGHDT, CDR2 YNNKEL (reference sequence). V gave up 4 bases and J gave up 5 bases, with 11 bases separating them. CDR3: CASSPLVRTEAFF. The CDR3 DNA follows: TGTGCCAGCAGCCCTCTGGTAAGGACTGAAGCTTTCTTT.

The J gene is TRBJ2-3, the V gene TRBV4-1, with TRBD2 matching over 10 bases. Germline V gene data show CDR1 as MGHRA and CDR2 as YSYEKL. CDR3 size: 17 residues. Trimming removed 6 bases from V and 1 base from J; junction bases left unmatched: 10. The CDR3 nucleotides read TGCGCCAGCAGATCTCTGAGCGGGGGGGTCGGCACAGATACGCAGTATTTT. Protein sequence: CASRSLSGGVGTDTQYF.

The genes are TRBV4-1 and TRBJ1-5; 7 bases map to TRBD1. Germline V CDR1 and CDR2: MGHRA, YSYEKL. Germline trimming cut 0 bases from V and 1 base from J; bases unmatched to any gene: 3. This CDR3 region has 16 residues. The CDR3 is CASSQERGPSNQPQHF. The CDR3 coding sequence is TGCGCCAGCAGCCAAGAGAGGGGGCCGAGCAATCAGCCCCAGCATTTT.

V usage is TRBV27 and J usage is TRBJ2-1; D is unclear. Per the germline V gene, CDR1 is MNHEY and CDR2 is SMNVEV (reference sequence). Trimming shortened V by 3 bases and J by 9 bases, and 12 bases separated the two germline ends. The CDR3 spans 13 residues. The CDR3 nucleotides read TGTGCCAGCAGTTTTGGGCCTATTGCTGAGCAGTTCTTC. Its translation is CASSFGPIAEQFF.

The chain recombines TRBV2 with TRBJ2-2; unclear D gene. Per the germline V gene, CDR1 is SNHLY and CDR2 is FYNNEI. The germline V and J ends were trimmed by 3 bases and 1 base, with 18 bases remaining between them. This CDR3 comprises 18 residues. The CDR3 DNA reads TGTGCCAGCAGTGAGATTCGCGGTTTTGGAGTGAACACCGGGGAGCTGTTTTTT. This translates into CASSEIRGFGVNTGELFF.

The table lists this clonotype with many counts. J is TRBJ1-2 and V is TRBV4-1; 7 bases match TRBD1. The J segment lost 2 bases and the V segment lost 3 bases, leaving 6 bases of the junction unmatched. The CDR3 extends over 15 amino acids. Per the germline V gene, CDR1 is MGHRA and CDR2 is YSYEKL. The CDR3 region is CASSQPTDRNYGYTF. The CDR3 DNA reads TGCGCCAGCAGCCAGCCAACGGACAGGAACTATGGCTACACCTTC.

This clonotype was picked up many times. This sequence joins TRBV7-8 and TRBJ2-1; the D is unclear. From germline, CDR1 is SGHVS and CDR2 FQNEAQ. This CDR3 comprises 13 residues. Trimming stripped 5 bases from V and 4 bases from J, with 9 bases between. The CDR3 spells CASSQVSYNEQFF. For the CDR3, the DNA is TGTGCCAGCAGCCAAGTATCTTACAATGAGCAGTTCTTC.

In this sample, this clonotype turned up a few times. The rearrangement uses TRBV30 and TRBJ1-1; 7 positions match TRBD1. The germline V gene encodes CDR1 GTSNPN and CDR2 SVGIG (reference sequence). The V and J ends lost 4 bases and 5 bases, in that order; junction bases with no gene match: 7. The CDR3 has 13 residues. This CDR3 is CAWTLTGLTEAFF. CDR3 sequence (DNA): TGTGCCTGGACCCTGACAGGGTTAACTGAAGCTTTCTTT.

This clonotype showed up many times. This chain joins TRBV7-2 and TRBJ2-5, with D uncertain. The CDR3 is 14 amino acids. Looked up from germline, CDR1 is SGHTA and CDR2 is FQGNSA. Trimming removed 4 bases from V and 1 base from J, with 10 bases in between. CDR3 residues: CASSYGRPQETQYF. CDR3 in DNA: TGTGCCAGCAGCTACGGACGGCCCCAAGAGACCCAGTACTTC.

The chain uses TRBV6-1 and TRBJ2-2; possible D gene TRBD1, 6 bases. V was pared by 6 bases and J by 5 bases, with 13 bases between. There are 14 residues in the CDR3. Germline V gene sequence: CDR1 MNHNS, CDR2 SASEGT. The CDR3 DNA reads TGTGCCAGCAGCCACAGGGTAGAAACCGGGGAGCTGTTTTTT. Translation: CASSHRVETGELFF.

This clonotype ranks as medium-sized. The J gene is TRBJ2-1, the V gene TRBV7-2; 9 bases fit TRBD2. The CDR3 spans 20 residues. V lost 2 bases and J lost 8; bases outside the gene matches: 22. CDR1 is SGHTA, CDR2 FQGNSA, per germline. The CDR3 here is CASSLLKKTLAGHFPHEQFF. For the CDR3, the DNA is TGTGCCAGCAGCTTACTTAAGAAAACTCTAGCGGGACATTTTCCCCATGAGCAGTTCTTC.

The sample holds a few counts of this clonotype. This chain links TRBV5-5 with TRBJ2-1; 7 bases fit TRBD2. CDR1 and CDR2 (germline): SGHKS, YYEKEE (reference sequence). V shed 4 bases, J shed 4 bases, and the junction held 11 bases outside the gene matches. The CDR3 totals 16 residues. DNA for the CDR3: TGTGCCAGCAGCCCCTCCCTAGCGGCCCTTTACAATGAGCAGTTCTTC. Its translation is CASSPSLAALYNEQFF. Supplemented by reference TRBV5-5 and TRBJ2-1, the full variable domain reads DAGVTQSPTHLIKTRGQQVTLRCSPISGHKSVSWYQQVLGQGPQFIFQYYEKEERGRGNFPDRFSARQFPNYSSELNVNALLLGDSALYLCASSPSLAALYNEQFFGPGTRLTVL.

This clonotype appeared a few times. The rearrangement links TRBV11-2 to TRBJ1-2; D gene uncertain. CDR1 SGHAT and CDR2 FQNNGV come from the germline V gene. This CDR3 has 17 residues. Trimming removed 0 bases from V and 0 bases from J, with 14 bases in between. CDR3 nucleotides: TGTGCCAGCAGCTTAGAGAGGCAGAGGCAAGCTAACTATGGCTACACCTTC. Protein sequence: CASSLERQRQANYGYTF.

Only one count was recorded for this clonotype. V and J are TRBV5-1 and TRBJ2-1; the D gene is possibly TRBD1 (6 bases). Germline V CDR1 and CDR2: SGHRS, YFSETQ. This CDR3 has 13 residues. V shed 5 bases and J shed 7 bases, with 13 bases lying between them. Here the CDR3 reads CASRNSQGNEQFF. The CDR3 nucleotides are TGCGCCAGCAGGAATAGCCAGGGGAATGAGCAGTTCTTC.

In its sample, this clonotype was seen a few times. This sequence joins TRBV19 and TRBJ1-5, with 9 bases lining up with TRBD1. Trimming cost V 5 bases and J 0 bases; bases outside gene matches: 11. Germline V lookup: CDR1 LNHDA, CDR2 SQIVND (reference sequence). The CDR3 is 18 residues long. CDR3 DNA sequence: TGTGCCAGTAGTTGGGACAGGGCGGAGGTCTATAGCAATCAGCCCCAGCATTTT. Encoded protein: CASSWDRAEVYSNQPQHF.

V and J are TRBV20-1 and TRBJ2-7; D possibly corresponds to TRBD2 (5 bases). Germline assignment: CDR1 DFQATT and CDR2 SNEGSKA (reference sequence). The ends were cut back, 6 bases at V and 5 bases at J, with 11 bases in the middle. The CDR3 is 11 residues long. CDR3: CSAPGVDEQYF. The CDR3 DNA sequence: TGCAGTGCCCCCGGGGTCGACGAGCAGTACTTC.

Here the CDR3 reads CATSSRTAPTDTQYF. The CDR3 nucleotides read TGTGCCACCAGCAGCAGGACAGCCCCCACAGATACGCAGTATTTT. V usage is TRBV15 and J usage is TRBJ2-3; D might be TRBD1 (6 bases). The CDR3 is 15 amino acids. Germline loops: CDR1 LNHNV, CDR2 YYDKDF (reference sequence). V lost 3 bases to trimming and J lost 2 bases, with 12 bases between them.

As concerns this clonotype: Its ends do not fully match the called genes, so a read error is possible. This chain links TRBV20-1 with TRBJ1-5, with D tentatively TRBD1 (5 bases). CDR1 is DFQATT, CDR2 SNEGSKA, per germline (reference sequence). This CDR3 contains 17 residues. CDR3 loop: CCARTTRARWVNQPQHF. CDR3 bases: TGCTGTGCTAGAACCACCAGGGCTAGGTGGGTCAATCAGCCCCAGCATTTT.

The gene calls are TRBV20-1 and TRBJ1-2; D might be TRBD1 (6 bases). V dropped 5 bases and J dropped 2 bases, with 21 bases sitting between them. Germline loops: CDR1 DFQATT, CDR2 SNEGSKA (reference sequence). CDR3 length equals 16 residues. The CDR3 sequence: CSAVGPGHLSNYGYTF. CDR3 nucleotide sequence: TGCAGTGCTGTGGGTCCGGGACACCTATCCAACTATGGCTACACCTTC.

The V call is TRBV4-2, the J call TRBJ2-1, with TRBD1 as a possible D gene (5 bases). V was pared by 0 bases and J by 2 bases, with 14 bases between. Germline V gene sequence: CDR1 LGHNA, CDR2 YNFKEQ. The length of the CDR3 is 17 residues. The CDR3 bases are TGTGCCAGCAGCCAAGACTCCGGCAGGGCAGCCTACAATGAGCAGTTCTTC. As protein: CASSQDSGRAAYNEQFF.

The gene calls are TRBV7-3 and TRBJ2-3, with 11 bases fitting TRBD2. Germline values: CDR1 SGHTA, CDR2 FQGTGA. The CDR3 sequence is 18 residues long. Losses at the gene ends were 5 bases for V and 0 bases for J; bases not matched to a gene: 10. The CDR3 loop is CASSLDRLAGQSTDTQYF. The CDR3 nucleotides are TGTGCCAGCAGCCTAGACAGACTAGCGGGGCAGAGCACAGATACGCAGTATTTT.

This clonotype was observed a single time. The junction shows a germline mismatch at one end, possibly a read error. V and J are TRBV28 and TRBJ2-4, with a possible D match to TRBD1 (5 bases). Germline values: CDR1 MDHEN, CDR2 SYDVKM. The CDR3 loop spans 9 amino acids. The CDR3 DNA reads as TGTGCCAGCAAGGGGCCTATCCCCTTC. Its protein is CASKGPIPF.

This clonotype has at least ten counts. The chain employs TRBV20-1 and TRBJ2-7; no clear D. Trimming cost V 7 bases and J 3 bases, with 16 bases left between them. The CDR3 covers 13 residues. From germline, CDR1 is DFQATT and CDR2 SNEGSKA (reference sequence). The CDR3 DNA sequence: TGCAGTGTGTCCCCAGTGAACAACTACGAGCAGTACTTC. It yields the protein CSVSPVNNYEQYF.

As DNA, the CDR3 is TGTGCCAGCAGCCCCGGGGCTACCCTTAGCACAGATACGCAGTATTTT. Amino acids: CASSPGATLSTDTQYF. The V gene is TRBV7-6, the J gene TRBJ2-3, with D possibly being TRBD1 or TRBD2 (5 bases each). This CDR3 contains 16 residues. V lost 5 bases, J lost 0 bases, and 15 bases lay in between. From germline, CDR1 is SGHVS and CDR2 FNYEAQ.